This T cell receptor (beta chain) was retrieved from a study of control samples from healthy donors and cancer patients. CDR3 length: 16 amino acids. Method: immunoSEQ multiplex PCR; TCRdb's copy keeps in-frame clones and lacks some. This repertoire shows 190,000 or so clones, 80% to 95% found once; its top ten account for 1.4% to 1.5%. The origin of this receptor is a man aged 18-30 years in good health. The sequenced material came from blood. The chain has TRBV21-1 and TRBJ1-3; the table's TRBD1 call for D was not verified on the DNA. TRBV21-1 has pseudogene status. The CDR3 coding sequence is TGTGCCAGCACTTCAGGCAGGGGGTCGATTGGAAACACCATATATTTT. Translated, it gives CASTSGRGSIGNTIYF.